The 18 T cell receptor beta chains in this list originate from one sample, sequenced in a study of control samples from healthy donors and cancer patients. Produced via immunoSEQ multiplex PCR; TCRdb's table is partial and in-frame only. The sample shows roughly 120,000 clones, roughly 91% of them seen only once. Sequencing was done on a sample of blood. The receptors stem from a woman in her forties or fifties in good health.

The chain joins TRBV27 to TRBJ2-1, with 8 bases matching TRBD2. The CDR3 contains 19 residues. Germline V gene sequence: CDR1 MNHEY, CDR2 SMNVEV (reference sequence). The junction had 11 bases not matched to a gene; V was cut back by 1 base and J by 0 bases. The CDR3 reads CASSLWVAGGPSSYNEQFF. The CDR3 bases are TGTGCCAGCAGTTTATGGGTTGCGGGAGGCCCTAGCTCCTACAATGAGCAGTTCTTC.

This chain links TRBV4-1 with TRBJ2-3, with D hard to call. The germline V gene encodes CDR1 MGHRA and CDR2 YSYEKL. The V end was cut by 4 bases, the J end by 11 bases, with 16 bases between. The CDR3 has 13 amino acids. The CDR3 loop is CASSPPLSSLQYF. CDR3 sequence (DNA): TGCGCCAGCAGCCCTCCGCTTTCCTCCCTGCAGTATTTT.

This rearrangement joins TRBV5-6 to TRBJ1-2, with a possible D match to TRBD1 (5 bases). The CDR3 runs 13 residues. Trimming left V 2 bases short and J 14 bases short, with 19 bases between. CDR1 and CDR2 from the germline V gene are SGHDT and YYEEEE. The CDR3 loop is CASSFGASGEGTF. Here the CDR3 DNA reads TGTGCCAGCAGCTTCGGGGCCAGTGGAGAGGGGACCTTC.

The CDR3, as DNA: TGTGCCAGCAGCTTAGAAGATCGGGACTCGGGCTCCTATAATTCACCCCTCCACTTT. As protein: CASSLEDRDSGSYNSPLHF. V gene TRBV7-2 combines with J gene TRBJ1-6; a weak D match, TRBD1 (5 bases). Germline assignment: CDR1 SGHTA and CDR2 FQGNSA. The CDR3 has 19 amino acids. The V end lost 1 base, the J end lost 0 bases, and 16 bases lay between the germline ends.

The genes are TRBV30 and TRBJ1-6, with D unresolved. Germline V gene sequence: CDR1 GTSNPN, CDR2 SVGIG (reference sequence). The V end was cut by 1 base, the J end by 4 bases, with 11 bases between. The CDR3 covers 15 residues. The CDR3 protein is CAWSGRTRYNSPLHF. The CDR3 DNA reads as TGTGCCTGGAGTGGACGGACCCGTTATAATTCACCCCTCCACTTT.

The chain links TRBV7-2 to TRBJ1-1; 10 bases match TRBD1. The CDR3 has 16 amino acids. With V trimmed by 6 bases and J by 10 bases, 17 bases remained unmatched. Germline CDR1 reads SGHTA; CDR2 reads FQGNSA. CDR3 DNA: TGTGCCAGCAGGTCGGGACAGGGGAAGGGGTGGAAGGGAGCTTTCTTT. It codes for CASRSGQGKGWKGAFF.

The CDR3 DNA sequence: TGTGCCAGCAGTTGGGGGGGCGGGGAGCTGTTTTTT. As protein: CASSWGGGELFF. V and J are TRBV12-3 or TRBV12-4 and TRBJ2-2; 7 bases match TRBD2. CDR3 length: 12 residues. V lost 4 bases to trimming and J lost 7 bases; unmatched junction nucleotides: 0.

In its sample, this clone was seen a few times. The CDR3 DNA sequence: TGTGCCATCAGTGAGCTAGACAGGGTGGCGCAGTATTTT. It translates to CAISELDRVAQYF. The V and J genes are TRBV10-3 and TRBJ2-3; 7 nucleotides align to TRBD1. The germline gives CDR1 ENHRY, CDR2 SYGVKD. The length of the CDR3 is 13 residues. Germline trimming cut 2 bases from V and 10 bases from J; bases unmatched to any gene: 6.

The CDR3, as DNA: TGTGCCAGCAGCTTAGAGCCAGTCCCCTACGAGCAGTACGTC. This translates into CASSLEPVPYEQYV. This chain connects TRBV7-2 to TRBJ2-7; D gene uncertain. Trimming stripped 1 base from V and 2 bases from J, with 9 bases between. This CDR3 has 14 amino acids. Per the germline V gene, CDR1 is SGHTA and CDR2 is FQGNSA.

The V and J genes are TRBV6-2 or TRBV6-3 and TRBJ1-1; D not certain. Per germline, CDR1 MNHEY and CDR2 SVGEGT. This CDR3 has 13 residues. The V end was cut by 4 bases, the J end by 1 base, with 7 bases between. For the CDR3, the DNA is TGTGCCAGCAGTTCCTTTTCGAACACTGAAGCTTTCTTT. As protein: CASSSFSNTEAFF.

V and J are TRBV5-1 and TRBJ2-7, with D perhaps matching TRBD2 (6 bases). Germline V gene lookup returns CDR1 SGHRS and CDR2 YFSETQ. This CDR3 contains 15 residues. Trimming shortened V by 5 bases and J by 0 bases, and 15 bases separated the two germline ends. The CDR3 sequence is CASRGGFDGSYEQYF. DNA for the CDR3: TGCGCCAGCAGGGGGGGATTCGACGGCTCCTACGAGCAGTACTTC.

This rearrangement joins TRBV18 to TRBJ1-2; no clear D gene. V was trimmed by 0 bases and J by 0 bases, leaving 14 bases between them. In germline, CDR1 is KGHSH, CDR2 LQKENI. The CDR3 has 17 amino acids. DNA for the CDR3: TGTGCCAGCTCACCACCCAACCGACTGAAAGCTAACTATGGCTACACCTTC. Protein: CASSPPNRLKANYGYTF.

This CDR3 is CASSLQAGRYEQYV. CDR3 coding DNA: TGTGCCAGCAGCTTACAGGCGGGAAGGTACGAGCAGTACGTC. This chain joins TRBV11-2 and TRBJ2-7; perhaps TRBD2 as D (6 bases). CDR1 SGHAT and CDR2 FQNNGV come from the germline V gene. This CDR3 has 14 residues. V was trimmed by 2 bases and J by 4 bases, leaving 12 bases between them.

V is TRBV18 and J is TRBJ1-1; TRBD1 agrees at 7 bases. This CDR3 has 16 residues. CDR1 and CDR2 (germline): KGHSH, LQKENI. V shed 3 bases, J shed 7 bases, and the junction held 14 bases outside the gene matches. DNA of the CDR3: TGTGCCAGCTCACCGCTTTCCCTCGGGACAGAGGTTGAAGCTTTCTTT. This encodes CASSPLSLGTEVEAFF. Together with reference TRBV18 and TRBJ1-1, the CDR3 gives the full variable domain: NAGVMQNPRHLVRRRGQEARLRCSPMKGHSHVYWYRQLPEEGLKFMVYLQKENIIDESGMPKERFSAEFPKEGPSILRIQQVVRGDSAAYFCASSPLSLGTEVEAFFGQGTRLTVV.

In its sample, this clone was seen once. The rearrangement joins TRBV12-3 or TRBV12-4 to TRBJ1-1; maybe TRBD1 (6 bases). With 6 bases removed from V and 4 bases from J, the gap between germline ends came to 12 bases. CDR3 size: 13 residues. The CDR3 bases are TGTGCCAGCAGGGGAGACAGGACCACTGAAGCTTTCTTT. It specifies CASRGDRTTEAFF.

This chain joins TRBV18 and TRBJ1-5, with D unresolved. The germline V gene has CDR1 KGHSH and CDR2 LQKENI. The CDR3 is 15 residues long. V was clipped by 2 bases and J by 7 bases, with 15 bases between them. CDR3 DNA sequence: TGTGCCAGCTCACCATCAAAGGCGGGAGGACAGCCCCAGCATTTT. It codes for CASSPSKAGGQPQHF.

CDR3 sequence: CASSYSPELLYGYTF. The CDR3, as DNA: TGTGCCAGCAGTTATTCCCCCGAGCTACTCTATGGCTACACCTTC. The chain employs TRBV6-2 or TRBV6-3 and TRBJ1-2; no clear D. Germline values: CDR1 MNHEY, CDR2 SVGEGT. V was shortened by 3 bases and J by 4 bases, with 15 bases between the two germline ends. CDR3 length equals 15 residues.

V usage is TRBV12-3 or TRBV12-4 and J usage is TRBJ2-7; D possibly corresponds to TRBD1 (5 bases). V was cut by 6 bases and J by 6 bases, with 9 bases left in between. CDR3 length equals 11 residues. The CDR3 sequence is CASSSGFEQYF. CDR3 nucleotide sequence: TGTGCCAGCAGCTCAGGGTTCGAGCAGTACTTC.